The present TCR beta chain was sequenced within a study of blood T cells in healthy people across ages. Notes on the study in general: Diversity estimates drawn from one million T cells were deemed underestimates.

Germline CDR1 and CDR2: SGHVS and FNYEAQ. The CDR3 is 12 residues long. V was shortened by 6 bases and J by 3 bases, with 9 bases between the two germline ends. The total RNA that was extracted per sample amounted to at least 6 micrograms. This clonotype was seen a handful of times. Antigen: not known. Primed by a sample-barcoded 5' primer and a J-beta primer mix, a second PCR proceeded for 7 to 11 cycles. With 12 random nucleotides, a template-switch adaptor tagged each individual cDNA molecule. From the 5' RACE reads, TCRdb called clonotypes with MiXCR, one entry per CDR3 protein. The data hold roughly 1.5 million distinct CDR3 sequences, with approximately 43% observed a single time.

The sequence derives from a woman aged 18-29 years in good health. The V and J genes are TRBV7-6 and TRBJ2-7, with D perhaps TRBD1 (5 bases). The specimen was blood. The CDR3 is CASSGHNYEQYF. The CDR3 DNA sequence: TGTGCCAGCAGTGGACATAACTACGAGCAGTACTTC.